This T cell receptor (beta chain) was sequenced during a study of CD8 T cells in ankylosing spondylitis. Findings and caveats of the study: Within peripheral blood, clones linked to disease were CD8+ and relatively rare. Made up of under ten highly homologous variants, a TCR beta motif appeared characteristic of ankylosing spondylitis blood. There was reportedly significant enrichment of clones that were disease-linked in matched ankylosing spondylitis synovial fluid. Certain motif variants had earlier been reported in reactive arthritis synovial fluid and blood.

This CDR3 is 14 amino acids long. With V trimmed by 7 bases and J by 5 bases, 7 bases remained unmatched. Germline loops: CDR1 SNHLY, CDR2 FYNNEI. Molecular-barcoded quantitative 5'-RACE produced these TCR beta libraries. MiXCR was run by TCRdb on the 5' RACE reads, yielding one entry per CDR3 protein. Here the sample spans roughly 370,000 distinct CDR3 sequences, under 25% being singletons. Regarding this clonotype: Antigen: not known.

The sequence came from a male donor with ankylosing spondylitis. Sequencing was performed on blood, either unsorted or a sorted T cell fraction (not recorded which). J is TRBJ2-7 and V is TRBV2; 11 bases are a match to TRBD2. Written as DNA, the CDR3 is TGTGCCAGCAAATTACTAGCGGGAGTCGACGAGCAGTACTTC. This translates into CASKLLAGVDEQYF.